The rows below give T cell receptor beta chains drawn from one sample of a study of blood T cell repertoires in COVID-19. Some clones are missing from TCRdb's copy, which holds only in-frame ones; the method was immunoSEQ multiplex PCR. The sample consists of just under 95,000 clones, around 80% of them appearing once. The sample was peripheral blood. The receptors derive from a man aged 50 to 59 who had recovered from COVID-19. The CDR3 runs from the conserved cysteine through the conserved F or W. Fields, in order: clone size, V gene, J gene, CDR3 protein. Part of the rows lack a size; the others show once, few, many or a class for expanded clones.

size: -
V: TRBV27
J: TRBJ2-7
CDR3: CASSLLGTGKIYEQYF

size: -
V: TRBV11-3
J: TRBJ2-1
CDR3: CASSLSGLANEQFF

size: -
V: TRBV6-2/TRBV6-3
J: TRBJ2-7
CDR3: CASSYPRLGIYEQYF

size: -
V: TRBV18
J: TRBJ1-6
CDR3: CASSPSRESPLHF

size: -
V: TRBV9
J: TRBJ2-3
CDR3: CASSAGTPYPTDTQYF

size: -
V: TRBV5-5
J: TRBJ2-7
CDR3: CASSPTGTVTYEQYF

size: -
V: TRBV24-1
J: TRBJ2-5
CDR3: CATSVRGQTQYF

size: -
V: TRBV2
J: TRBJ2-6
CDR3: CASPASPTTVAGANVLTF

size: once
V: TRBV5-5
J: TRBJ1-1
CDR3: CASSTYRVRDTEAFF

size: -
V: TRBV6-5
J: TRBJ2-7
CDR3: CASTLLGTGPYEQYF

size: -
V: TRBV7-9
J: TRBJ2-1
CDR3: CASSFSRRSSYNEQFF

size: -
V: TRBV9
J: TRBJ2-5
CDR3: CASSVAGGPLETQYF

size: -
V: TRBV5-1
J: TRBJ1-2
CDR3: CASSLAGQYGYTF

size: -
V: TRBV28
J: TRBJ2-3
CDR3: CASSLITDYTDTQYF

size: -
V: TRBV12-3/TRBV12-4
J: TRBJ1-2
CDR3: CASSFGEVGGYTF

size: once
V: TRBV28
J: TRBJ1-2
CDR3: CASRAGQKVYGYTF

size: -
V: TRBV6-2/TRBV6-3
J: TRBJ1-1
CDR3: CASSYAAWTGDKENTEAFF

size: -
V: TRBV28
J: TRBJ2-6
CDR3: CASRIQGTSGANVLTF

size: -
V: TRBV11-2
J: TRBJ2-2
CDR3: CASSRWTSGNRFNTGELFF

size: -
V: TRBV30
J: TRBJ2-3
CDR3: CAWRFLGLAGGTDTQYF

size: -
V: TRBV3-1/TRBV3-2
J: TRBJ1-5
CDR3: CASSQDWGRGEQPQHF

size: -
V: TRBV7-2
J: TRBJ1-6
CDR3: CASSLNRVSPLHF

size: few
V: TRBV7-9
J: TRBJ1-4
CDR3: CASSHDRVAGEKLFF

size: once
V: TRBV5-4
J: TRBJ1-3
CDR3: CASSFSSGNTIYF

size: once
V: TRBV7-2
J: TRBJ1-2
CDR3: CASSLSGYGYTF

size: -
V: TRBV11-2
J: TRBJ1-6
CDR3: CASSLAQGGNSPLHF

size: -
V: TRBV2
J: TRBJ1-5
CDR3: CASRGDRVSQPQHF

size: once
V: TRBV29-1
J: TRBJ2-5
CDR3: CSVDSRVGETQYF

size: -
V: TRBV7-7
J: TRBJ2-3
CDR3: CASSQGTGRDTQYF